These 30 T cell receptor beta chains were sequenced from one sample in a study of T cells in Graves' hyperthyroidism and ophthalmopathy. TCR beta CDR3 regions were amplified from RNA transcripts. Carried out on the TCR CDR3, a first-round RT-PCR used the HTBI primer set. TCRdb redid the calling of the multiplex PCR reads with MiXCR, one entry per CDR3 protein. Of 690,000 or so distinct CDR3 sequences listed, about 19% are singletons. The sample taken for sequencing was blood. These receptors all stem from a woman aged 50 to 65 with Graves' hyperthyroidism that later progressed to Graves' ophthalmopathy.

V is TRBV12-3 or TRBV12-4 and J is TRBJ1-5; D is possibly TRBD1 (5 bases). This CDR3 region has 16 residues. V lost 1 base, J lost 3 bases, and 13 bases lay in between. The CDR3 DNA reads TGTGCCAGCAGTTTAGGCGCGGGGACGGACAATCAGCCCCAGCATTTT. It yields the protein CASSLGAGTDNQPQHF.

The table lists this clonotype with a few counts. The chain is built from TRBV4-2 and TRBJ1-1; D is uncertain. The ends were cut back, 0 bases at V and 0 bases at J, with 11 bases in the middle. CDR1 and CDR2 from the germline V gene are LGHNA and YNFKEQ. The CDR3 loop spans 16 amino acids. In nucleotides, the CDR3 is TGTGCCAGCAGCCAAGATCGTGGTAACATGAACACTGAAGCTTTCTTT. Translation gives CASSQDRGNMNTEAFF.

This chain joins TRBV20-1 and TRBJ2-3, with D possibly TRBD2 on 6 matching bases. The CDR3 runs to 15 residues. Trimming cost V 5 bases and J 4 bases, with 19 bases left between them. Germline loops: CDR1 DFQATT, CDR2 SNEGSKA (reference sequence). The CDR3 reads CSAESPRLDSDTQYF. CDR3 coding DNA: TGCAGTGCTGAGTCCCCGAGACTAGACTCAGATACGCAGTATTTT.

As for this clonotype: Germline and junction disagree at one end, which may indicate a read error. The V call is TRBV9, the J call TRBJ1-6, with D tentatively TRBD1 (5 bases). CDR1 is SGDLS, CDR2 YYNGEE, per germline. The CDR3 is 14 residues long. The CDR3 reads CASSVGDYNSPPHF. CDR3 nucleotides: TGTGCCAGCAGCGTAGGGGACTATAATTCACCCCCCCACTTT.

This clonotype has ten or more counts. The conserved final phenylalanine or tryptophan is absent from the CDR3, which likely points to a read error. The J gene is TRBJ1-6, the V gene TRBV2, with unresolved D. The CDR3 covers 15 residues. V lost 4 bases to trimming and J lost 9 bases, with 16 bases between them. The V gene's germline CDR1 is SNHLY and CDR2 FYNNEI. CDR3 nucleotide sequence: TGTGCCAGCAGTGTCGCGGCAGGAGCTACTTCACCCCTCCACCTT. Translated: CASSVAAGATSPLHL.

There are a few counts of this clonotype. The V call is TRBV2, the J call TRBJ2-5; 8 bases fit TRBD1. The CDR3 is 14 residues long. V lost 7 bases and J lost 5; bases outside the gene matches: 9. Germline V lookup: CDR1 SNHLY, CDR2 FYNNEI. The CDR3 nucleotides are TGTGCCAGCAATGACAGGGGTCTTTCGGAGACCCAGTACTTC. It specifies CASNDRGLSETQYF.

As regards this clonotype: At one end the junction does not follow the germline gene, possibly because of a read error. The V and J genes are TRBV10-3 and TRBJ2-5; no clear D. Per germline, CDR1 ENHRY and CDR2 SYGVKD. This CDR3 has 15 amino acids. CDR3 nucleotides: TGTGCCAGCAGTTACTCGATCAGGTTAACAGAGACCCAGTACTTC. This sequence encodes CASSYSIRLTETQYF.

The chain is built from TRBV20-1 and TRBJ2-2; 11 bases are a match to TRBD2. Germline assignment: CDR1 DFQATT and CDR2 SNEGSKA (reference sequence). The CDR3 extends over 17 amino acids. V was clipped by 5 bases and J by 5 bases; unmatched bases: 13. The CDR3 here is CSAPALSGGALTGELFF. The CDR3 DNA reads as TGCAGTGCTCCTGCTCTTAGCGGGGGGGCTTTGACCGGGGAGCTGTTTTTT.

The table lists this clonotype with a few counts. The CDR3 coding sequence is TGCAGCGTTGAGGGGGAGACAGATGGACTTAACTATGGCTACACCTTC. Amino acids: CSVEGETDGLNYGYTF. The chain links TRBV29-1 to TRBJ1-2; D might be TRBD1 (5 bases). Between the trimmed V and J ends, which lost 3 bases and 1 base, there was a span of 18 bases. The CDR3 contains 16 residues. The germline V gene encodes CDR1 SQVTM and CDR2 ANQGSEA. Supplemented by reference TRBV29-1 and TRBJ1-2, the full variable domain reads SAVISQKPSRDICQRGTSLTIQCQVDSQVTMMFWYRQQPGQSLTLIATANQGSEATYESGFVIDKFPISRPNLTFSTLTVSNMSPEDSSIYLCSVEGETDGLNYGYTFGSGTRLTVV.

This clonotype was found a few times. Possible read error: a much larger clone is one base away. The V and J genes are TRBV12-3 or TRBV12-4 and TRBJ1-1, with TRBD1 identical over 8 bases. The CDR3 has 15 residues. V lost 4 bases to trimming and J lost 3 bases; unmatched junction nucleotides: 7. CDR3 nucleotides: TGTGCCAGCAGTTGGGCAGGGGGCAAGGACACTGAAGCTTTCTTT. Amino acid sequence: CASSWAGGKDTEAFF.

This clonotype was picked up many times. V and J are TRBV6-2 or TRBV6-3 and TRBJ1-1, with unresolved D. The CDR3 has 14 amino acids. V lost 4 bases and J 0 bases, leaving 9 bases between the germline ends. Looked up from germline, CDR1 is MNHEY and CDR2 is SVGEGT. CDR3: CASSFSDLNTEAFF. The CDR3 DNA follows: TGTGCCAGCAGTTTTAGTGATTTGAACACTGAAGCTTTCTTT.

This clonotype was seen ten or more times. The chain combines TRBV27 with TRBJ2-7; 9 bases align to TRBD1. This CDR3 has 13 amino acids. Germline V lookup: CDR1 MNHEY, CDR2 SMNVEV (reference sequence). J lost 8 bases, V lost 7 bases, and 9 bases had no gene match. DNA of the CDR3: TGTGCCAGCACTTCCGGGACAGGGAAGAAGCAGTACTTC. Amino acids: CASTSGTGKKQYF.

As regards this clonotype: Being one base from a much bigger clone, this may be a read error. The CDR3 protein is CSASARGRNNEQSF. The CDR3 DNA is TGCAGTGCTAGTGCGCGGGGGCGAAACAATGAGCAGTCCTTC. The rearrangement joins TRBV20-1 to TRBJ2-1, with D perhaps matching TRBD2 (7 bases). The germline CDR1 and CDR2 sequences are DFQATT and SNEGSKA (reference sequence). The CDR3 is 14 amino acids.

This clonotype was seen repeatedly, ten times or more. The J gene is TRBJ1-5, the V gene TRBV30, with 7 bases fitting TRBD1. The CDR3 contains 13 residues. Germline CDR1 reads GTSNPN; CDR2 reads SVGIG (reference sequence). The J segment lost 1 base and the V segment lost 3 bases, leaving 0 bases of the junction unmatched. The CDR3 nucleotides are TGTGCCTGGAGACAGGGGAGCAATCAGCCCCAGCATTTT. It translates to CAWRQGSNQPQHF.

There are many counts of this clonotype. The chain recombines TRBV12-3 or TRBV12-4 with TRBJ1-5; no clear D. V was cut by 6 bases and J by 0 bases, with 12 bases left in between. The CDR3 is 15 amino acids. The CDR3 DNA is TGTGCCAGCAGATCCTCTAGCGGTAGCAATCAGCCCCAGCATTTT. It specifies CASRSSSGSNQPQHF.

This clonotype was seen a few times. The chain carries TRBV4-2 and TRBJ1-2, with 8 bases identical to TRBD1. The CDR3 is made up of 15 amino acids. The V and J ends lost 1 base and 7 bases, in that order; junction bases with no gene match: 8. Per germline, CDR1 LGHNA and CDR2 YNFKEQ. CDR3 amino acids: CASSQATGARPGYTF. CDR3 bases: TGTGCCAGCAGCCAAGCGACAGGGGCTCGGCCTGGCTACACCTTC.

This clonotype was counted at least ten times. J is TRBJ2-3 and V is TRBV5-1; TRBD2 agrees at 8 bases. This CDR3 spans 14 amino acids. Trimming took 4 bases from V and 2 from J; bases not matched to a gene: 3. Per the germline V gene, CDR1 is SGHRS and CDR2 is YFSETQ. This chain's CDR3 is CASSTGGPTDTQYF. The CDR3 nucleotides read TGCGCCAGCAGCACGGGGGGGCCCACAGATACGCAGTATTTT.

This clonotype appeared many times. The chain employs TRBV11-3 and TRBJ2-2, with TRBD1 as a possible D gene (6 bases). The CDR3 is 15 residues long. V was clipped by 3 bases and J by 2 bases, with 10 bases between them. Germline loops: CDR1 SGHNT, CDR2 YENEEA. The CDR3 reads CASSFSTGNTGELFF. The CDR3 bases are TGTGCCAGCAGCTTTTCGACAGGAAACACCGGGGAGCTGTTTTTT.

This clonotype has a count of ten or more. J is TRBJ2-7 and V is TRBV7-2; D remains ambiguous. CDR1 and CDR2 from the germline V gene are SGHTA and FQGNSA. The CDR3 length is 14 residues. V was shortened by 1 base and J by 3 bases, with 10 bases between the two germline ends. The DNA for the CDR3 is TGTGCCAGCAGCTTAGTTAGTTTGGGCTACGAGCAGTACTTC. As protein: CASSLVSLGYEQYF.

V usage is TRBV2 and J usage is TRBJ1-4; tentative D call: TRBD1 (6 bases). CDR3 size: 16 residues. Per the germline V gene, CDR1 is SNHLY and CDR2 is FYNNEI. V gave up 6 bases and J gave up 7 bases, with 21 bases separating them. CDR3 residues: CASRGGMVMFGEKLFF. The CDR3 coding sequence is TGTGCCAGCAGGGGGGGCATGGTGATGTTCGGTGAAAAACTGTTTTTT. Based on the CDR3 plus reference TRBV2 and TRBJ1-4, the full variable domain is EPEVTQTPSHQVTQMGQEVILRCVPISNHLYFYWYRQILGQKVEFLVSFYNNEISEKSEIFDDQFSVERPDGSNFTLKIRSTKLEDSAMYFCASRGGMVMFGEKLFFGSGTQLSVL.

The rearrangement links TRBV30 to TRBJ1-2; possibly TRBD1 for D (5 bases). The CDR3 is made up of 14 amino acids. Germline assignment: CDR1 GTSNPN and CDR2 SVGIG (reference sequence). Trimming cost V 2 bases and J 8 bases, with 18 bases left between them. CDR3 nucleotides: TGTGCCTGGAGTATGGGCAGGGATGCCCGGGGCTACACCTTC. It specifies CAWSMGRDARGYTF.

CDR3 nucleotides: TGCAGTGCTAGATCCCTCCCTGGGGCCAACGTCCTGACTTTC. Amino acid sequence: CSARSLPGANVLTF. The chain combines TRBV20-1 with TRBJ2-6, with D unresolved. The length of the CDR3 is 14 residues. The germline V and J ends were trimmed by 2 bases and 2 bases, with 7 bases remaining between them. From germline, CDR1 is DFQATT and CDR2 SNEGSKA (reference sequence).

This clonotype was counted only a few times. The V and J genes are TRBV6-1 and TRBJ1-2; 9 bases are a match to TRBD1. Germline V gene data show CDR1 as MNHNS and CDR2 as SASEGT. After removal of 3 bases from V and 4 bases from J, the junction contained 6 bases not matched to a gene. The length of the CDR3 is 15 residues. This CDR3 reads CASSDGRTGAYGYTF. DNA of the CDR3: TGTGCCAGCAGTGACGGCCGGACAGGGGCCTATGGCTACACCTTC.

This clonotype was found once. The chain joins TRBV27 to TRBJ1-1; possible D gene TRBD1, 6 bases. From germline, CDR1 is MNHEY and CDR2 SMNVEV (reference sequence). CDR3 size: 16 residues. Trimming removed 6 bases at V and 1 base at J, with 18 bases between. The DNA for the CDR3 is TGTGCCAGCAGACATTCGGGGGGGGGGCGGAACACTGAAGCTTTCTTT. Amino acids: CASRHSGGGRNTEAFF.

Turning to this clonotype: It may be a read error: a sequence one base away is much more abundant. The genes are TRBV24-1 and TRBJ1-2, with 9 bases identical to TRBD1. Germline CDR1 KGHDR, CDR2 SFDVKD. This CDR3 is built from 14 residues. CDR3 nucleotide sequence: TGTGCCTCCAGTGACGGACAGGGGATAGATGGCTACACCTTC. Translation: CASSDGQGIDGYTF.

This clonotype was observed a handful of times. J is TRBJ1-1 and V is TRBV10-1; D is possibly TRBD1 (5 bases). Trimming removed 8 bases at V and 4 bases at J, with 26 bases between. In germline, CDR1 is WNHNN, CDR2 SYGVQD (reference sequence). This CDR3 has 17 amino acids. The CDR3 is CASSRGPSSTLGTEAFF. CDR3 sequence (DNA): TGCGCCAGCTCCCGGGGCCCGTCCTCCACCTTGGGCACTGAAGCTTTCTTT.

The chain has TRBV13 and TRBJ2-7; D ambiguous. V dropped 4 bases and J dropped 2 bases, with 9 bases sitting between them. The CDR3 totals 13 residues. In germline, CDR1 is PRHDT, CDR2 FYEKMQ (reference sequence). In nucleotides, the CDR3 is TGTGCCAGCAGCTCGCCAGTCCCCTACGAGCAGTACTTC. Protein sequence: CASSSPVPYEQYF.

On this clonotype: Just one base apart from a much larger clone, this may be a read error. The final CDR3 position lacks the conserved phenylalanine or tryptophan, pointing to a likely read error. The chain uses TRBV18 and TRBJ2-5, with a tentative D call TRBD2 (6 bases). Germline V gives CDR1 KGHSH, CDR2 LQKENI. The CDR3 spans 14 residues. Trimming left V 6 bases short and J 2 bases short, with 13 bases between. CDR3 amino acids: CASSPWEDQETQYL. CDR3 bases: TGTGCCAGCTCCCCTTGGGAGGATCAAGAGACCCAGTACCTC.

The V call is TRBV9, the J call TRBJ2-1; TRBD2 matches at 7 bases. Germline CDR1 and CDR2: SGDLS and YYNGEE. The trim removed 3 bases at V and 4 bases at J, leaving 10 bases unmatched. The CDR3 is 16 amino acids. The DNA for the CDR3 is TGTGCCAGCAGCGCGGTCGGCGGGGGAGCGTACAATGAGCAGTTCTTC. It translates to CASSAVGGGAYNEQFF.

This clonotype appeared many times. This chain uses TRBV20-1 with TRBJ1-4, with unresolved D. CDR1 DFQATT and CDR2 SNEGSKA come from the germline V gene (reference sequence). V was clipped by 2 bases and J by 8 bases, with 9 bases between them. The CDR3 length is 12 residues. For the CDR3, the DNA is TGCAGTGCTAGAACCGGGTCCGAAAAACTGTTTTTT. Translated: CSARTGSEKLFF.